This T cell receptor beta chain was found in a study of blood T cell repertoires in COVID-19. Source study methods: Reference gene primer amplification in the assay estimated nucleated cell counts. TCRdb keeps only in-frame clones here, not all; method: immunoSEQ multiplex PCR. V, J and clone size derive from that table, while D and trimming were established from the DNA sequence. The sample carries around 270,000 clones, roughly 80% recorded once. The source of this sequence is a man in his sixties with acute or convalescent COVID-19. The specimen sequenced was peripheral blood.

The chain's CDR3 is CASSVVGGAYNEQFF. In DNA form, the CDR3 reads TGTGCCAGCAGCGTAGTAGGGGGCGCTTACAATGAGCAGTTCTTC. This chain uses TRBV9 with TRBJ2-1; 7 nucleotides agree with TRBD1. The CDR3 is 15 amino acids. Germline V lookup: CDR1 SGDLS, CDR2 YYNGEE. V was clipped by 0 bases and J by 4 bases; unmatched bases: 4.